This paragraph reports one T cell receptor beta chain. This receptor's antigen is unknown. Base quality data are lacking; no much larger clone is found one base away. Including cysteine and phenylalanine, the CDR3 has 11 amino acids. The read is trimmed to its CDR3 DNA, 33 bases read in frame from base 1. CDR1 DFQATT and CDR2 SNEGSKA were looked up in the germline V gene (reference sequence). V loses 0 bases, J loses 8 bases, and the germline ends lie 5 bases apart. Participants in the prospective study were aged about 18 to 95 years, lived in some 24 United States geographic areas, and enrolled through a virtual design. In the prospective study, participants were assigned to cohorts based on the clinical history participants reported in a screening survey and a study questionnaire. Recovered participants in ImmuneRACE Cohort 3 were defined as having two consecutive negative NP/OP PCR tests, clearance from a healthcare professional, or resolution of symptoms. In the prospective study, whole blood, serum and a nasopharyngeal or oropharyngeal swab were collected from each participant by mobile phlebotomists. Additional blood draws and questionnaires over a roughly two-month period could optionally be provided by prospective study participants. Prospective study blood samples were shipped either frozen or at room temperature before DNA extraction.

TCRbeta CDR3 regions were amplified from genomic DNA by means of the immunoSEQ Assay, a bias-controlled multiplex PCR. Concerning the study's data processing: Within the assay, amplification of reference gene primers was used to estimate how many nucleated cells each sample contained. Sequence reads were collapsed and filtered to measure the absolute abundance of every unique TCRbeta CDR3 rearrangement. For each sample, productive Simpson clonality was calculated as the square root of Simpson's diversity index across productive rearrangements. TCRdb mirrors the immuneACCESS table, restricted to in-frame sequences. Some clones are absent from its copies; in checked studies, under half trace to an unresolved V gene, and the reason for the others is unknown. The DNA was the basis for D and trimming; V, J and clone size are from that table. For this sample there are fewer than 500,000 clones; approximately 90% appear just once. The ten most abundant clones make up around 1.1% of the sample.

This entry is derived from a study of blood T cell repertoires in COVID-19 (dated by TCRdb to the early 2020s). Concerning the study at large: The collaborator samples originated in the United States, Italy and Spain and spanned the acute and convalescent phases of COVID-19. The material from the prospective study consisted of cDNA or gDNA derived from T cells, B-cell-depleted T cells, or PBMCs. Subjects who had been exposed to COVID-19, were actively infected with it, or had recovered from it provided the deeply sampled blood TCRbeta repertoires that made up the dataset. The repertoires were made available in a free public database intended to serve as a resource for research on the immune response to SARS-CoV-2. The samples were drawn from the first 160 participants of the ongoing ImmuneRACE study and from some 1,300 subjects provided by 6 global collaborators. A de-identified subject ID, COVID-19 status, age in years and sex were almost always included in the sample metadata. Where HLA class I and class II types were available, the types were taken from metadata supplied by the sample provider, not from assay-based typing. The paper as a whole reports these results and caveats: The amount of clinical and demographic metadata varied by source and participant and was provided uncurated.

The source is a man aged 30 to 39 who had recovered from COVID-19. Recombination joined TRBV20-1 with TRBJ2-1; too little of a D gene remains to name it. The specimen was PBMCs or T cells enriched from blood (not recorded which). The CDR3 reads as follows: CSAREGYEQFF. In nucleotide form, the sequence is TGCAGTGCTAGAGAGGGCTATGAGCAGTTCTTC.